The rows below give T cell receptor beta chains drawn from one sample of a study of regulatory T cells in long-lasting Graves disease. Each CDR3 protein gets one entry after TCRdb re-called the multiplex PCR reads with MiXCR. The table has roughly 420,000 distinct CDR3 sequences, 15% to 17% seen once; the top ten hold approximately 21%. The sample consisted of peripheral blood mononuclear cells (PBMCs), taken at new diagnosis, from a patient treated with antithyroid drugs. The source is a female donor with Graves disease. CDR3s include the opening cysteine and the closing phenylalanine or tryptophan. The order of the fields is V gene, CDR3 protein.

TRBV20-1 CSARTGPEETQYF
TRBV7-2 CASSLQARGADTQYF
TRBV6-2/TRBV6-3 CASSRMTGFEGSVNQPQHF
TRBV7-2 CASSLVLAGGSERTTLWNEQFF
TRBV3-1 CASSQGNTGTGGEKLFF
TRBV6-1 CASKGAPDEKLFF
TRBV4-2 CASSQEGQHTDTQYF
TRBV27 CASSLGAGTEAFF
TRBV5-1 CASSTSGMNTGELFF
TRBV3-1 CASSPAPGGQLSGYTF
TRBV20-1 CSARDGSGVYNEQFF
TRBV30 CAWSRNSRGPGRLFF
TRBV3-1 CASSPRRTANTEAFF
TRBV20-1 CSALWEAGGPQSYEQYF
TRBV5-1 CASSLGFPGLAGGFTDTQYF
TRBV2 CASSAENTGELFF
TRBV29-1 CSAGGLHTDTQYF
TRBV29-1 CSVEWGGGTYEQYF
TRBV4-1 CASSQVLSGRAYEQYF
TRBV5-5 CASSKGFSNQPQHF
TRBV18 CASSPGVGDNEQFF
TRBV28 CASGQGGEQYF
TRBV20-1 CSASIPGTSAYNEQFF
TRBV5-1 CASSLASDQPQHF
TRBV20-1 CSPGQGTNRGYTF
TRBV20-1 CSALAIDREDYNSPLHF
TRBV2 CASRQTGGGPEAFF
TRBV7-6 CASSLYGGGTSTDTQYF
TRBV3-1 CASSRLPGDTGELFF
TRBV4-2 CASSQAASKDGYTF
TRBV4-2 CASSLEVAGGPDIQYF
TRBV27 CASSRSSGNTIYF
TRBV12-3/TRBV12-4 CASSPDRLSPIYF